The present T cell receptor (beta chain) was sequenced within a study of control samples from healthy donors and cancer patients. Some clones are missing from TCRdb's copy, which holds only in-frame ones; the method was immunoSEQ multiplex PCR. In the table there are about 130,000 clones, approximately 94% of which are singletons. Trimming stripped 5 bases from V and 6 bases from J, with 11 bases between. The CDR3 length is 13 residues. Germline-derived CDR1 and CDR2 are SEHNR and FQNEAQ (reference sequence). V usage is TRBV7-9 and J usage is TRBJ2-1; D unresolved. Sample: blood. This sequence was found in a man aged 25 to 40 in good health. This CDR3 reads CASSPSLTNEQFF. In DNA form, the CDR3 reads TGTGCCAGCAGCCCCAGCCTGACCAATGAGCAGTTCTTC.